These T cell receptor beta chains were read from a single sample in a study of T-cell memory formation after mild COVID-19. TCRdb re-analysed the 5' RACE reads in MiXCR, keeping a single row per CDR3 protein. The data show 360,000 or so distinct CDR3 sequences, over 25% seen once. The material sequenced was PBMCs or a T cell subset sorted from them (not recorded which). These TCRs come from an adult woman who had mild COVID-19 (a few samples of this study predate the infection). Cell type and time point are not known. Each CDR3 is given with its conserved first and last residue. Fields, in order: clone size, J gene, V gene, CDR3 length, D gene, CDR3 protein, CDR3 DNA. D genes are given only for firm matches. The size entry is marked missing in some rows and otherwise reads once, few, many or a size class.

few | TRBJ2-3 | TRBV10-3 | 15 | TRBD1 | CAISGPRGPTDTQYF | TGTGCCATCAGTGGGCCCAGGGGGCCCACAGATACGCAGTATTTT
NA | TRBJ1-1 | TRBV10-3 | 14 | NA | CAIMRGRATPEAFF | TGTGCCATCATGAGGGGCAGAGCGACTCCTGAAGCTTTCTTT
few | TRBJ2-2 | TRBV5-1 | 16 | TRBD1 | CASSLRQGQNTGELFF | TGCGCCAGCAGCTTAAGACAGGGTCAAAACACCGGGGAGCTGTTTTTT
NA | TRBJ2-7 | TRBV12-3/TRBV12-4 | 16 | TRBD1 | CASSLFGTGFGGEQYF | TGTGCCAGCAGTTTATTCGGGACAGGGTTCGGGGGCGAGCAGTACTTC
NA | TRBJ2-7 | TRBV3-1 | 13 | NA | CASSWTQTYEQYF | TGTGCCAGCAGCTGGACACAAACCTACGAGCAGTACTTC
few | TRBJ2-7 | TRBV20-1 | 11 | NA | CSAHVFPLQYF | TGCAGTGCCCACGTCTTCCCCTTGCAGTACTTC
NA | TRBJ2-1 | TRBV11-2 | 15 | NA | CASSLEGGSYNEQFF | TGTGCCAGCAGCTTAGAAGGGGGCTCCTACAATGAGCAGTTCTTC
NA | TRBJ1-4 | TRBV5-4 | 13 | NA | CASSLDTNEKLFF | TGTGCCAGCAGCTTGGACACTAATGAAAAACTGTTTTTT
few | TRBJ2-3 | TRBV4-1 | 18 | TRBD2 | CASSQSLAGFAKGDTQYF | TGCGCCAGCAGTCAGTCACTAGCGGGGTTCGCAAAGGGCGATACGCAGTATTTT
NA | TRBJ2-4 | TRBV6-5 | 16 | NA | CASSTTRGGGKNIQYF | TGTGCCAGCAGTACCACGAGGGGGGGGGGCAAAAACATTCAGTACTTC
few | TRBJ1-2 | TRBV20-1 | 12 | NA | CSAPFQHYGYTF | TGCAGTGCCCCCTTCCAGCACTATGGCTACACCTTC
few | TRBJ2-5 | TRBV9 | 15 | NA | CASSVGPGVRETQYF | TGTGCCAGCAGCGTAGGTCCGGGAGTCCGGGAGACCCAGTACTTC
many | TRBJ2-3 | TRBV11-2 | 16 | TRBD2 | CASSFTSGGGTDTQYF | TGTGCCAGCAGCTTCACTAGCGGGGGGGGCACAGATACGCAGTATTTT
few | TRBJ1-6 | TRBV5-1 | 17 | NA | CASSLVVGAAGNSPLHF | TGCGCCAGCAGCTTGGTGGTCGGGGCGGCGGGTAATTCACCCCTCCACTTT
NA | TRBJ2-7 | TRBV7-9 | 15 | TRBD1 | CASSVMVTGPAEQYF | TGTGCCAGCAGCGTAATGGTGACAGGGCCTGCCGAGCAGTACTTC
few | TRBJ2-7 | TRBV7-6 | 17 | NA | CASSLSGGGGPSYEQYF | TGTGCCAGCAGCTTATCAGGGGGCGGGGGCCCGTCCTACGAGCAGTACTTC
NA | TRBJ2-7 | TRBV7-6 | 14 | TRBD2 | CASSRGGGDYEQYF | TGTGCCAGCAGCCGCGGGGGAGGAGACTACGAGCAGTACTTC
NA | TRBJ2-1 | TRBV5-4 | 15 | TRBD2 | CASSLKLAGNNEQFF | TGTGCCAGCAGCTTGAAGCTAGCGGGGAACAATGAGCAGTTCTTC
NA | TRBJ1-1 | TRBV4-2 | 15 | TRBD1 | CASSAQEGQDTEAFF | TGTGCCAGCAGCGCCCAAGAGGGACAGGACACTGAAGCTTTCTTT
NA | TRBJ2-5 | TRBV7-9 | 16 | TRBD1 | CASSSPPGTGQETQYF | TGTGCCAGCAGCAGTCCACCCGGGACAGGACAAGAGACCCAGTACTTC